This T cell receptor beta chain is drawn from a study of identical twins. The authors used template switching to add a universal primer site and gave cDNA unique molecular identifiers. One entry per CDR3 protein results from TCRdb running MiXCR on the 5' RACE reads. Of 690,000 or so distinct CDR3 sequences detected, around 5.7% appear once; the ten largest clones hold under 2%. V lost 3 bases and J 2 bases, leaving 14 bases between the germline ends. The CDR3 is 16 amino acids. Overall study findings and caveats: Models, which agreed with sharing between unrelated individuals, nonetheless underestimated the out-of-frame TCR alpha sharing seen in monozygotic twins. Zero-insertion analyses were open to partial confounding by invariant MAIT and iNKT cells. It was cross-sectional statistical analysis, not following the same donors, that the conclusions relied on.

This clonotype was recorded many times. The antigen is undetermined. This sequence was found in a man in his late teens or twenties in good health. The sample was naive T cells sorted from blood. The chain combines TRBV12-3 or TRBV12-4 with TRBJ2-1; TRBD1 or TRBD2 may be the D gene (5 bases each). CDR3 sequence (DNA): TGTGCCAGCAGTTTGCTGGGGGTCCGAACCTACAATGAGCAGTTCTTC. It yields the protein CASSLLGVRTYNEQFF.